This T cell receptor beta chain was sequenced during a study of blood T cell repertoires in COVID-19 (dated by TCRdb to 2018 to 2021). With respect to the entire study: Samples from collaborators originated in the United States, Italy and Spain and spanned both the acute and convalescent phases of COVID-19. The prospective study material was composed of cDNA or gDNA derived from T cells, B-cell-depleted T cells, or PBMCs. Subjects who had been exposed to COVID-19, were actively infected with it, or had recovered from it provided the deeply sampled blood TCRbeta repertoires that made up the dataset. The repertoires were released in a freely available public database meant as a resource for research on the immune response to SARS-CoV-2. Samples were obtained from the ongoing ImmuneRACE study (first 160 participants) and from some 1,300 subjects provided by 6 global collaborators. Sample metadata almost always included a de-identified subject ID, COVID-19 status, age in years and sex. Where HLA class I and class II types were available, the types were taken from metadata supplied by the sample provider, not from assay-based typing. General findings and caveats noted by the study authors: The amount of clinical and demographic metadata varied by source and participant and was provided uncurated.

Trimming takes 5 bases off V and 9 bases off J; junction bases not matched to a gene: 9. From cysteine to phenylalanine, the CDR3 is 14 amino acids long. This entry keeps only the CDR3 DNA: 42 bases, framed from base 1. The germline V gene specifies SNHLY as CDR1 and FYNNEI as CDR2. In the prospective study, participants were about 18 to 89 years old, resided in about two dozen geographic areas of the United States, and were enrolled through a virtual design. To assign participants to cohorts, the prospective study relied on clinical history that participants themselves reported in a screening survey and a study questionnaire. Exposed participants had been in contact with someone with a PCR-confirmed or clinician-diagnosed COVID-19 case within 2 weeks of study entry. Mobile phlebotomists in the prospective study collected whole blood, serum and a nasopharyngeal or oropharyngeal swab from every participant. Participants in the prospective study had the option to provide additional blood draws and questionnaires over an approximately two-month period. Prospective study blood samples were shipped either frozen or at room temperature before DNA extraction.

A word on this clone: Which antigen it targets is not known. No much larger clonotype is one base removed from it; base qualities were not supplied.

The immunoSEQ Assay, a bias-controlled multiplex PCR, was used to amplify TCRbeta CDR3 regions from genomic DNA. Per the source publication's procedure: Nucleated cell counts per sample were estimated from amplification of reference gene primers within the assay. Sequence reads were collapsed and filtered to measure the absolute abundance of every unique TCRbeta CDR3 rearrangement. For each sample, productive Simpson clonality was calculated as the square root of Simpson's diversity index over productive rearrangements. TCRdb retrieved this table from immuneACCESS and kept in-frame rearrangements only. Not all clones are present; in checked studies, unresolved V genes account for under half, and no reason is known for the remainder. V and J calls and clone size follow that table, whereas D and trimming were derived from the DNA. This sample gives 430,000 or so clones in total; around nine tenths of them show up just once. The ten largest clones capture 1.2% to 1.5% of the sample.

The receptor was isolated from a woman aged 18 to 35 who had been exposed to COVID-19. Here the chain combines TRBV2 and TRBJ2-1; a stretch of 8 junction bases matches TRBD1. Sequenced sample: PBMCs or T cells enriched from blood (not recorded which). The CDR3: CASSLIQGAGEQFF. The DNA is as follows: TGTGCCAGCAGTTTAATCCAGGGGGCGGGTGAGCAGTTCTTC.